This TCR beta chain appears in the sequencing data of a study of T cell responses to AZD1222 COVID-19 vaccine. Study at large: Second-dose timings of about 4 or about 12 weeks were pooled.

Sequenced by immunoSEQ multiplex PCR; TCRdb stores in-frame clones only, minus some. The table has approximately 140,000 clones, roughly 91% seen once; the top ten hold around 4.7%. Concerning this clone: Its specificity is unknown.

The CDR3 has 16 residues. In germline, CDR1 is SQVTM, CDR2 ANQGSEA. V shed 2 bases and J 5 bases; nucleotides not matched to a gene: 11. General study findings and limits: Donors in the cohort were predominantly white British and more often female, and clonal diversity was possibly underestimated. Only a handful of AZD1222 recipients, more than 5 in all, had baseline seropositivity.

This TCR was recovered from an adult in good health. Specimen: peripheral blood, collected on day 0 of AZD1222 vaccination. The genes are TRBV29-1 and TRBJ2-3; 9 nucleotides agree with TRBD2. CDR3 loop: CSVETRLAGNRDTQYF. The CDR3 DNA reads TGCAGCGTTGAAACGCGGCTAGCGGGAAACAGAGATACGCAGTATTTT.